Sequencing of this T cell receptor beta chain was carried out in a study of blood T cell repertoires in COVID-19. The wider study: Italy, Spain and the United States were the sources of the convalescent and acute COVID-19 samples. PBMCs, B-cell-depleted T cells, or T cells were the source of the cDNA or gDNA that made up the material.

Participant ages covered about 18 to 89 years across 24 US areas. Trimming removed 1 base from V and 7 bases from J; junction bases left unmatched: 6. The germline gives CDR1 KGHSH, CDR2 LQKENI. The CDR3 contains 14 residues. Profiled with immunoSEQ multiplex PCR; TCRdb holds only in-frame clones, not every one. Seen here are 85,000 to 130,000 clones, just over 85% observed once, and the top ten hold 2% to 3%. V gene TRBV18 combines with J gene TRBJ1-2; TRBD1 matches 7 bases. The sequenced material came from PBMCs or T cells enriched from blood (not recorded which). The origin of this receptor is a woman between 45 and 60 years old who had recovered from COVID-19. CDR3 residues: CASSPQGASGGYTF. CDR3 coding DNA: TGTGCCAGCTCACCACAGGGGGCTTCAGGTGGCTACACCTTC. Variable domain in full (rest from reference TRBV18 and TRBJ1-2): NAGVMQNPRHLVRRRGQEARLRCSPMKGHSHVYWYRQLPEEGLKFMVYLQKENIIDESGMPKERFSAEFPKEGPSILRIQQVVRGDSAAYFCASSPQGASGGYTFGSGTRLTVV.